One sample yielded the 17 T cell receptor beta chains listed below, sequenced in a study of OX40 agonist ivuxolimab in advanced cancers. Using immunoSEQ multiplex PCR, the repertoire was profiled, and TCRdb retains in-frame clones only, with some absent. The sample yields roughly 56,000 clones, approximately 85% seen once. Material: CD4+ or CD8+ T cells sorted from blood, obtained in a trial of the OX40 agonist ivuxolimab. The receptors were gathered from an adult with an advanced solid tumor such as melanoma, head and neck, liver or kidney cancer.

The DNA of the CDR3 is TGTGCCAGCAGCTTATCTGGGCAGCAAGAGACCCAGTACTTC. Protein product: CASSLSGQQETQYF. The rearrangement uses TRBV7-9 and TRBJ2-5; no clear D gene. The CDR3 extends over 14 amino acids. The V gene's germline CDR1 is SEHNR and CDR2 FQNEAQ (reference sequence). V was clipped by 2 bases and J by 2 bases, with 9 bases between them.

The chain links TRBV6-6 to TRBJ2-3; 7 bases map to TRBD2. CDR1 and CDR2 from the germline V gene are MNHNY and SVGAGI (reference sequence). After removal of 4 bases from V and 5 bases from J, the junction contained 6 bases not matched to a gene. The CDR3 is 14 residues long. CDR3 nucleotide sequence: TGTGCCAGCAGTTGGCTAGCGGAAGGAGATACGCAGTATTTT. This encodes CASSWLAEGDTQYF.

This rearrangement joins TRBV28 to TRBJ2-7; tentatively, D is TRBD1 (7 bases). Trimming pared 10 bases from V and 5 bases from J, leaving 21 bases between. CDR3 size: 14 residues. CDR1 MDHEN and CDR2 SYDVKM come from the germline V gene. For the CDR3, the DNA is TGTGCCATTTCGAACTTCAGGGGGACTCACGAGCAGTACTTC. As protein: CAISNFRGTHEQYF.

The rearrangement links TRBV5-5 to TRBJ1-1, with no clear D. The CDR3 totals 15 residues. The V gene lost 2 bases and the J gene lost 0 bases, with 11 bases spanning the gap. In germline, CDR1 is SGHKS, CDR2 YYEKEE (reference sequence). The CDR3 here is CASSLSDDLNTEAFF. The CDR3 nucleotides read TGTGCCAGCAGCTTAAGCGATGACTTGAACACTGAAGCTTTCTTT. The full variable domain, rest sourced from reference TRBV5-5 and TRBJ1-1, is DAGVTQSPTHLIKTRGQQVTLRCSPISGHKSVSWYQQVLGQGPQFIFQYYEKEERGRGNFPDRFSARQFPNYSSELNVNALLLGDSALYLCASSLSDDLNTEAFFGQGTRLTVV.

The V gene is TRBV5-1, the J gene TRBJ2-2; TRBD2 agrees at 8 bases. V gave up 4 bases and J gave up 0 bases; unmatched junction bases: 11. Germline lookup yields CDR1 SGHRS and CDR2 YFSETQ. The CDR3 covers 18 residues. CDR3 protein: CASSAYGGRPTNTGELFF. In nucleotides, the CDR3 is TGCGCCAGCAGCGCGTATGGCGGGAGGCCGACGAACACCGGGGAGCTGTTTTTT.

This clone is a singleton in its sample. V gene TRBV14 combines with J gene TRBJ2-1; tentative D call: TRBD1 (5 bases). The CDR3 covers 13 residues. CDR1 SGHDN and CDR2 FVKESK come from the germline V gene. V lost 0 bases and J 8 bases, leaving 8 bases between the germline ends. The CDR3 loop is CASSQDQGDEQFF. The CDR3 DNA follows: TGTGCCAGCAGCCAAGACCAGGGCGATGAGCAGTTCTTC. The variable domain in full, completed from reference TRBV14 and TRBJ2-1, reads EAGVTQFPSHSVIEKGQTVTLRCDPISGHDNLYWYRRVMGKEIKFLLHFVKESKQDESGMPNNRFLAERTGGTYSTLKVQPAELEDSGVYFCASSQDQGDEQFFGPGTRLTVL.

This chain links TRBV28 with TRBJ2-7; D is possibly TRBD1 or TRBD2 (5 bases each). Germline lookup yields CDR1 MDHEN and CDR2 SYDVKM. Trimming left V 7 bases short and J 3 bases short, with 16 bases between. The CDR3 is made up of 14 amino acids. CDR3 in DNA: TGTGCCAGCACCCTTCAGGGAGTGCTCTACGAGCAGTACTTC. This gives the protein CASTLQGVLYEQYF.

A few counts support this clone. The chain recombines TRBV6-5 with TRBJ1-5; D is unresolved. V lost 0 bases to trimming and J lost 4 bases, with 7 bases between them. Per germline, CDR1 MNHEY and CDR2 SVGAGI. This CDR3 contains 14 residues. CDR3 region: CASSYSIRNQPQHF. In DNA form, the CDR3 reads TGTGCCAGCAGTTACTCGATACGGAATCAGCCCCAGCATTTT.

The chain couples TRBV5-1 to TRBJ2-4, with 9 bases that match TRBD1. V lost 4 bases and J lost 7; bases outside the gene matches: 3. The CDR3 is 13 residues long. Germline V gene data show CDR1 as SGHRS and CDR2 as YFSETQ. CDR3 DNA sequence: TGCGCCAGCAGCCCAGGGACAGGGAACATTCAGTACTTC. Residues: CASSPGTGNIQYF.

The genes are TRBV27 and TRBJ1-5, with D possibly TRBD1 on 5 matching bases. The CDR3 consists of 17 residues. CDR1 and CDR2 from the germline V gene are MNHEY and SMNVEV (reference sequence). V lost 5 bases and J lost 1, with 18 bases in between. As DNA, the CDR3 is TGTGCCAGCAGTCCGACCAGGGTTGAATGGAGCAATCAGCCCCAGCATTTT. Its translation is CASSPTRVEWSNQPQHF.

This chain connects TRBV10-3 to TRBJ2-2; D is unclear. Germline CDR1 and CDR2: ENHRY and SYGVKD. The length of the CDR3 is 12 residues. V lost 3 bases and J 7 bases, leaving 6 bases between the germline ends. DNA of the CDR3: TGTGCCATCAGTGATACGAGCGGGGAGCTGTTTTTT. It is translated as CAISDTSGELFF.

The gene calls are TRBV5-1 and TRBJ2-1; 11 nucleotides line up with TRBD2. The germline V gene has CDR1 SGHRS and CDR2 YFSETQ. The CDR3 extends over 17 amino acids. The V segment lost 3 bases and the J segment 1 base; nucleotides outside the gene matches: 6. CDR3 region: CASSSRLAGLSYNEQFF. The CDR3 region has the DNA TGCGCCAGCAGCTCAAGACTAGCGGGGCTATCCTACAATGAGCAGTTCTTC. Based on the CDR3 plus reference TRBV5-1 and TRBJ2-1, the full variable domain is KAGVTQTPRYLIKTRGQQVTLSCSPISGHRSVSWYQQTPGQGLQFLFEYFSETQRNKGNFPGRFSGRQFSNSRSEMNVSTLELGDSALYLCASSSRLAGLSYNEQFFGPGTRLTVL.

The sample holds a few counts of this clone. As DNA, the CDR3 is TGTGCCAGCAGTGAGCTGGGACAGGGGGCTTACGAGCAGTACTTC. Amino acids: CASSELGQGAYEQYF. V usage is TRBV2 and J usage is TRBJ2-7, with 12 nucleotides matching TRBD1. V shed 3 bases and J 4 bases; nucleotides not matched to a gene: 4. This CDR3 spans 15 amino acids. In germline, CDR1 is SNHLY, CDR2 FYNNEI.

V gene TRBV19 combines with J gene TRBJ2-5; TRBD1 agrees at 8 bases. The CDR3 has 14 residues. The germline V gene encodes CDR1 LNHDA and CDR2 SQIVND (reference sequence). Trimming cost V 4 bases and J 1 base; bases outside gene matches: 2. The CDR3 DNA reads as TGTGCCAGTAGTACCGGACAGGGCCAAGAGACCCAGTACTTC. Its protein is CASSTGQGQETQYF.

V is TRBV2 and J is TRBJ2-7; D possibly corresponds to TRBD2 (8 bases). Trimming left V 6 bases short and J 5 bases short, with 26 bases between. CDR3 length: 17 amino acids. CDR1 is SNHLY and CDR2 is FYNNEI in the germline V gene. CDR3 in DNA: TGTGCCAGCAGGTTTAGGCTGGTTCGGGAGGGGGCCAACGAGCAGTACTTC. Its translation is CASRFRLVREGANEQYF.

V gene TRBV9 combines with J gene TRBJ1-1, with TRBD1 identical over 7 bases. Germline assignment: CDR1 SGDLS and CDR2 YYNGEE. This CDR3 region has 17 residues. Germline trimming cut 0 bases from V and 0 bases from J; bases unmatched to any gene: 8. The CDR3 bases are TGTGCCAGCAGCGTAGGGACAGGCGGGGAAATGAACACTGAAGCTTTCTTT. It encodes CASSVGTGGEMNTEAFF. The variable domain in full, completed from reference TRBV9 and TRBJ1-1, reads DSGVTQTPKHLITATGQRVTLRCSPRSGDLSVYWYQQSLDQGLQFLIQYYNGEERAKGNILERFSAQQFPDLHSELNLSSLELGDSALYFCASSVGTGGEMNTEAFFGQGTRLTVV.

The CDR3 is CASSSSGSRQYEQYF. DNA for the CDR3: TGTGCCAGCAGCTCGAGCGGGAGTAGGCAGTACGAGCAGTACTTC. This chain joins TRBV7-2 and TRBJ2-7; 8 bases line up with TRBD2. There are 15 residues in the CDR3. Germline loops: CDR1 SGHTA, CDR2 FQGNSA. V gave up 4 bases and J gave up 4 bases; unmatched junction bases: 9.